This T cell receptor beta chain was sequenced during a study of T cells in Graves' hyperthyroidism and ophthalmopathy. Study-wide findings and caveats: Blood also contained most expanded thyroid clonotypes above 0.001.

PBMCs came from 8.5 to 10 ml fresh peripheral blood. V was cut by 7 bases and J by 2 bases, with 11 bases left in between. The CDR3 is 13 amino acids. Per the germline V gene, CDR1 is MNHNS and CDR2 is SASEGT. Amplified TCR beta CDR3 regions came from RNA transcripts. The primer set for the first-round RT-PCR of the TCR CDR3 was HTBI. From the multiplex PCR reads, TCRdb called clonotypes with MiXCR, one entry per CDR3 protein. This table has about 200,000 distinct CDR3 sequences, 17% appearing once. Comment on this clonotype: No antigen is known for it.

The receptor's source is a woman aged 45-59 years with Graves' hyperthyroidism. The chain combines TRBV6-1 with TRBJ1-2; D remains unclear. Sequenced material: blood. DNA of the CDR3: TGTGCCAGCACCGGAGAGACGAACTATGGCTACACCTTC. It encodes CASTGETNYGYTF.